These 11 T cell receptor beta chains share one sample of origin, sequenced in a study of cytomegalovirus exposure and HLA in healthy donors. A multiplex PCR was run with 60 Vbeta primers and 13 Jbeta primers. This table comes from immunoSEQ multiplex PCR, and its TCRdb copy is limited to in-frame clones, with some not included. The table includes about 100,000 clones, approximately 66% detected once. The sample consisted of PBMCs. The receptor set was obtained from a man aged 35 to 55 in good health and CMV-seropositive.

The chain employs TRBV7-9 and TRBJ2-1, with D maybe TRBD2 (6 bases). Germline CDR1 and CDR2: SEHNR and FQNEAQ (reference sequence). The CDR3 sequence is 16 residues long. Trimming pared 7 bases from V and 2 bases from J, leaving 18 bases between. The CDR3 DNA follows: TGTGCCAGCAACAGCAAAGAGCGGGCGACCTACAATGAGCAGTTCTTC. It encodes CASNSKERATYNEQFF. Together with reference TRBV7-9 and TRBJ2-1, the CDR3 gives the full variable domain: DTGVSQNPRHKITKRGQNVTFRCDPISEHNRLYWYRQTLGQGPEFLTYFQNEAQLEKSRLLSDRFSAERPKGSFSTLEIQRTEQGDSAMYLCASNSKERATYNEQFFGPGTRLTVL.

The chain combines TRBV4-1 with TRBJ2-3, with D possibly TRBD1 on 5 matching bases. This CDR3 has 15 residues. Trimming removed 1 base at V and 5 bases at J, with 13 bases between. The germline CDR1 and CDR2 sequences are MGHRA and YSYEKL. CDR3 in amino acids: CASSQVSREEDTQYF. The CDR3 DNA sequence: TGCGCCAGCAGCCAAGTGTCCAGGGAAGAAGATACGCAGTATTTT.

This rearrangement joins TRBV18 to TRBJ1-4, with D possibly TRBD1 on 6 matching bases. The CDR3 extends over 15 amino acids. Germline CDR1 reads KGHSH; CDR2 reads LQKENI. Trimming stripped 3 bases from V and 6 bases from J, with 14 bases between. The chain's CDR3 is CASSPSRGQDEKLFF. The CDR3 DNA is TGTGCCAGCTCACCGTCGCGGGGGCAGGATGAAAAACTGTTTTTT.

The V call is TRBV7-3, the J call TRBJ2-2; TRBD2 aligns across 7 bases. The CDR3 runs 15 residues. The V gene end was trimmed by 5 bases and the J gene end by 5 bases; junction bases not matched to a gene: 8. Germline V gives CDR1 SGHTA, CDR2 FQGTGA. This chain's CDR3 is CASSRTGGWTGELFF. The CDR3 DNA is TGTGCCAGCAGCCGCACGGGGGGTTGGACCGGGGAGCTGTTTTTT.

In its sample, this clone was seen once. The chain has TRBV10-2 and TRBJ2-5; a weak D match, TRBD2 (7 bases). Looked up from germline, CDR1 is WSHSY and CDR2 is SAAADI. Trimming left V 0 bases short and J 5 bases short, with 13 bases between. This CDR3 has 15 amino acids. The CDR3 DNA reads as TGCGCCAGCAGTGAGTCCGAGGGGGGGGGCGAGACCCAGTACTTC. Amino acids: CASSESEGGGETQYF.

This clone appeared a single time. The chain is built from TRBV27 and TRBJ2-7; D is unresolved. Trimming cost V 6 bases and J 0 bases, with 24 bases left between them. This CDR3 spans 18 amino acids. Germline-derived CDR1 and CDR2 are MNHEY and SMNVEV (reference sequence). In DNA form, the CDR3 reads TGTGCCAGCAGCCACGCCCGGGTTGGCGGAGCTCTCTCCTACGAGCAGTACTTC. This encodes CASSHARVGGALSYEQYF.

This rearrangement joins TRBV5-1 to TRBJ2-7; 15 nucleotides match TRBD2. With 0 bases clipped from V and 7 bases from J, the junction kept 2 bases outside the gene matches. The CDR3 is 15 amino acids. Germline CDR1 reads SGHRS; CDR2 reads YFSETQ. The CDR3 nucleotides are TGCGCCAGCAGCTTGGACGGGACTAGCGGGAGGGAGCAGTACGTC. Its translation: CASSLDGTSGREQYV.

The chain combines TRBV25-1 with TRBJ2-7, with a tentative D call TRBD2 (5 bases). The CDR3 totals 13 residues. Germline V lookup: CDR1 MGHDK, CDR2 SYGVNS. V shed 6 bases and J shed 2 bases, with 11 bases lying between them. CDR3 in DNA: TGTGCCAGCAGGGCCCGGGATACCTACGAGCAGTACGTC. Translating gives CASRARDTYEQYV.

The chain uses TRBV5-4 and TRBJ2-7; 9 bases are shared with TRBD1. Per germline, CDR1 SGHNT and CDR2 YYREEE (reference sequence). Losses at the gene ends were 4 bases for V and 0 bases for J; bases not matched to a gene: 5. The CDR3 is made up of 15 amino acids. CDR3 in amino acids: CASSEDRGNSYEQYV. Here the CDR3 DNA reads TGTGCCAGCAGCGAGGACAGGGGCAACTCCTACGAGCAGTACGTC.

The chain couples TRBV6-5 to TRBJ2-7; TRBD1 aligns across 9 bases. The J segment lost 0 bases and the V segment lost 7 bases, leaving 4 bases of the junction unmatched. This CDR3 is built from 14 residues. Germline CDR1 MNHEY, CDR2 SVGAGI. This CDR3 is CASNGQGSSYEQYF. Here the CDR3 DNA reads TGTGCCAGCAACGGACAGGGGAGCTCCTACGAGCAGTACTTC.

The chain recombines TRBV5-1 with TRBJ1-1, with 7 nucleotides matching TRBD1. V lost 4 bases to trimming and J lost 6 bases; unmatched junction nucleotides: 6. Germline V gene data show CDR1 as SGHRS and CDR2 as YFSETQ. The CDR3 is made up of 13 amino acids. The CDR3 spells CASSRGTAPEAFF. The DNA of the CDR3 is TGCGCCAGCAGCCGAGGGACAGCTCCTGAAGCTTTCTTT.